These 10 T cell receptor beta chains were sequenced from one sample in a study of CD8+ T cells in alopecia areata. Sequencing relied on a cDNA template that was reverse transcribed from extracted RNA. Assay used: immunoSEQ multiplex PCR; TCRdb lists only in-frame clones, some missing. Of 150,000 to 200,000 clones listed, roughly 66% were seen once; the top ten hold 1%. The treatment was: oral pan-JAK inhibitor, 5-10 mg twice daily. The sample here was CD4+ T cells sorted from blood, taken at week 24, from a patient treated with tofacitinib. The receptors were sampled from a human donor with alopecia areata.

Note on this clone: Other nucleotide sequences in the sample specify the same CDR3. The rearrangement uses TRBV10-3 and TRBJ2-2, with TRBD1 matching over 8 bases. This CDR3 is built from 15 residues. The trim removed 2 bases at V and 1 base at J, leaving 0 bases unmatched. The germline gives CDR1 ENHRY, CDR2 SYGVKD. Here the CDR3 DNA reads TGTGCCATCAGTGAGGGACAGGGGAACACCGGGGAGCTGTTTTTT. It codes for CAISEGQGNTGELFF.

V and J are TRBV30 and TRBJ1-1; the match to TRBD1 covers 9 bases. Germline loops: CDR1 GTSNPN, CDR2 SVGIG (reference sequence). Trimming took 3 bases from V and 0 from J; bases not matched to a gene: 2. This CDR3 region has 14 residues. This chain's CDR3 is CAWRTGGLNTEAFF. In nucleotides, the CDR3 is TGTGCCTGGAGGACAGGGGGGCTGAACACTGAAGCTTTCTTT.

This clone was found a few times. The rearrangement uses TRBV9 and TRBJ2-5; D gene uncertain. V lost 6 bases to trimming and J lost 5 bases, with 11 bases between them. This CDR3 is built from 12 residues. Per germline, CDR1 SGDLS and CDR2 YYNGEE. Here the CDR3 reads CASNQAGETQYF. The CDR3, as DNA: TGTGCCAGCAACCAAGCCGGGGAGACCCAGTACTTC.

The chain couples TRBV5-6 to TRBJ1-5; D is perhaps TRBD1 (5 bases). The V gene lost 4 bases and the J gene lost 5 bases, with 10 bases spanning the gap. Germline V gene sequence: CDR1 SGHDT, CDR2 YYEEEE. The CDR3 is 13 residues long. The CDR3 coding sequence is TGTGCCAGCAGCCCGGGACCTGATCAGCCCCAGCATTTT. Its translation is CASSPGPDQPQHF. The full variable domain, rest sourced from reference TRBV5-6 and TRBJ1-5, is DAGVTQSPTHLIKTRGQQVTLRCSPKSGHDTVSWYQQALGQGPQFIFQYYEEEERQRGNFPDRFSGHQFPNYSSELNVNALLLGDSALYLCASSPGPDQPQHFGDGTRLSIL.

This chain links TRBV5-1 with TRBJ2-1; TRBD1 matches at 9 bases. CDR3 length: 15 residues. Trimming took 3 bases from V and 6 from J; bases not matched to a gene: 7. Germline V lookup: CDR1 SGHRS, CDR2 YFSETQ. The CDR3 loop reads CASSSGQGSPNEQFF. In DNA, the CDR3 is TGCGCCAGCAGCTCTGGACAGGGGAGCCCCAATGAGCAGTTCTTC.

The V gene is TRBV6-4, the J gene TRBJ2-7; TRBD1 is a possible D gene (5 bases). The V end lost 3 bases, the J end lost 3 bases, and 12 bases lay between the germline ends. Per germline, CDR1 MRHNA and CDR2 SNTAGT. This CDR3 comprises 14 residues. The CDR3 sequence: CASSEKGRHYEQYF. The CDR3 nucleotides read TGTGCCAGCAGTGAGAAGGGGCGTCACTACGAGCAGTACTTC.

The rearrangement uses TRBV30 and TRBJ1-2; D is perhaps TRBD1 (5 bases). The germline V gene has CDR1 GTSNPN and CDR2 SVGIG (reference sequence). The CDR3 is 13 amino acids. V was clipped by 3 bases and J by 6 bases, with 14 bases between them. This CDR3 is CAWSPRGGDGYTF. As DNA, the CDR3 is TGTGCCTGGAGCCCCCGGGGGGGAGATGGCTACACCTTC.

The V gene is TRBV7-2, the J gene TRBJ1-2; possibly TRBD1 for D (6 bases). The CDR3 sequence is 16 residues long. V was pared by 1 base and J by 1 base, with 13 bases between. CDR1 and CDR2 (germline): SGHTA, FQGNSA. Here the CDR3 DNA reads TGTGCCAGCAGCTTAGGACAGGAGAGCATTAACTATGGCTACACCTTC. Translating it yields CASSLGQESINYGYTF.

The CDR3 sequence: CSVAAQVQETQYF. The CDR3 coding sequence is TGCAGCGTTGCGGCTCAGGTACAAGAGACCCAGTACTTC. The chain recombines TRBV29-1 with TRBJ2-5; D gene ambiguous. Germline loops: CDR1 SQVTM, CDR2 ANQGSEA. Trimming took off 4 bases at V and 2 bases at J, with 11 bases between the two ends. The CDR3 is 13 amino acids.

The V and J genes are TRBV29-1 and TRBJ1-1; D gene uncertain. Germline loops: CDR1 SQVTM, CDR2 ANQGSEA. The CDR3 contains 12 residues. V dropped 4 bases and J dropped 11 bases, with 17 bases sitting between them. CDR3 nucleotides: TGCAGCGTTGTGTCGGAGACCAGAAGGGCTTTCTTT. Translation: CSVVSETRRAFF.